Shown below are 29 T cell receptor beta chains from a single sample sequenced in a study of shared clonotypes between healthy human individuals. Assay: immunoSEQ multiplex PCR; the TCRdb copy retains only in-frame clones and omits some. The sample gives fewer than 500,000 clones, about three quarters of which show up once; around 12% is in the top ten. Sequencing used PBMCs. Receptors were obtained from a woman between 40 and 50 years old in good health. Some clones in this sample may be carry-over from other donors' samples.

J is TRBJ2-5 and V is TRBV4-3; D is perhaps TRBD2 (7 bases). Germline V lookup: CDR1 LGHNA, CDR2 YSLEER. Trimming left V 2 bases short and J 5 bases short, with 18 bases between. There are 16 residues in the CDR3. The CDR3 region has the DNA TGCGCCAGCAGCCAATCCGGGGGGAGGGGGACCGAGACCCAGTACTTC. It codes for CASSQSGGRGTETQYF.

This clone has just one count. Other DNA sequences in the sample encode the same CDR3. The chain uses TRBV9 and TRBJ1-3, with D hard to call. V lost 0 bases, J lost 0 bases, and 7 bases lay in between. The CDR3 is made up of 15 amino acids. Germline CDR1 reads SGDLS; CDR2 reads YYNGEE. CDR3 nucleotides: TGTGCCAGCAGCGTAGGCGGATTCTCTGGAAACACCATATATTTT. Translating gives CASSVGGFSGNTIYF.

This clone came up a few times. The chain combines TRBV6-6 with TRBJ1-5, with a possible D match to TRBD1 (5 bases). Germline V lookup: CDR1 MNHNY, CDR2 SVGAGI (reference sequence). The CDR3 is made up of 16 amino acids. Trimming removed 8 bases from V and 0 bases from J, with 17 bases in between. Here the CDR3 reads CASRMDTYYSNQPQHF. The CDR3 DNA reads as TGTGCCAGCCGGATGGACACATACTATAGCAATCAGCCCCAGCATTTT.

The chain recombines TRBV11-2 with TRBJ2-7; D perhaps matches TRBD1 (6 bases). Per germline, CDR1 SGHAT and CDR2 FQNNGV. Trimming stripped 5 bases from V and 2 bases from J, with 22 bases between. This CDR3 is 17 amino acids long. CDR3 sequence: CASSTAEPQGQAYEQYF. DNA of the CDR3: TGTGCCAGCAGCACGGCAGAACCCCAGGGGCAAGCCTACGAGCAGTACTTC. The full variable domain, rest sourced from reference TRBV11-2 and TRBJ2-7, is EAGVAQSPRYKIIEKRQSVAFWCNPISGHATLYWYQQILGQGPKLLIQFQNNGVVDDSQLPKDRFSAERLKGVDSTLKIQPAKLEDSAVYLCASSTAEPQGQAYEQYFGPGTRLTVT.

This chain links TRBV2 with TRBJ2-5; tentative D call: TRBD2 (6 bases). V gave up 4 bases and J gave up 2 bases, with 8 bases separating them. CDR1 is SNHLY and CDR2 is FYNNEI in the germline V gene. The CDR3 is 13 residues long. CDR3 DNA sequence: TGTGCCAGCAGTGCCGGGACTCAAGAGACCCAGTACTTC. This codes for CASSAGTQETQYF.

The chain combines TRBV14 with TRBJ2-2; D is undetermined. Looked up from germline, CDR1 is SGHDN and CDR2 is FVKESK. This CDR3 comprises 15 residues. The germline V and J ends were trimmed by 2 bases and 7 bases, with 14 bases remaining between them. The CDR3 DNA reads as TGTGCCAGCAGCCAATCGCCTGGTGAAGTCGGGGAGCTGTTTTTT. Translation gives CASSQSPGEVGELFF.

The CDR3 DNA follows: TGTGCTAGTGGCAGGGATGGGTATGGCTACACCTTC. Translating gives CASGRDGYGYTF. The rearrangement joins TRBV12-5 to TRBJ1-2; D may be TRBD1 (5 bases). Trimming stripped 6 bases from V and 5 bases from J, with 10 bases between. The CDR3 sequence is 12 residues long. The germline V gene encodes CDR1 LGHNT and CDR2 FRNRAP.

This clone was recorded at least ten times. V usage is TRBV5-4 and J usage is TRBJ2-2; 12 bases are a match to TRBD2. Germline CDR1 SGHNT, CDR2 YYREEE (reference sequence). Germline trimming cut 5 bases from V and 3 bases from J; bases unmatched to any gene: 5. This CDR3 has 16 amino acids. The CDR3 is CASRRLAGADTGELFF. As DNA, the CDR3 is TGTGCCAGCAGACGACTAGCGGGAGCGGACACCGGGGAGCTGTTTTTT.

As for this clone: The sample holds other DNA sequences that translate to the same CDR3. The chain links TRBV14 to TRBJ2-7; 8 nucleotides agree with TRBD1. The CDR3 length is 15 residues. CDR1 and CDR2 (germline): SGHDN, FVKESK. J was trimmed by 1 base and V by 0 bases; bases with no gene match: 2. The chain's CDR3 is CASSQEQGESYEQYF. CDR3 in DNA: TGTGCCAGCAGCCAAGAACAGGGGGAATCCTACGAGCAGTACTTC.

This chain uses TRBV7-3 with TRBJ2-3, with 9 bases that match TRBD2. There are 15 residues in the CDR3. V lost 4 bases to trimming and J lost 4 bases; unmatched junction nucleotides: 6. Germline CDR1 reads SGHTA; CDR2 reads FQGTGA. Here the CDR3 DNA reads TGTGCCAGCAGCTCCCAACGCGGGGGGGCAGATACGCAGTATTTT. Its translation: CASSSQRGGADTQYF.

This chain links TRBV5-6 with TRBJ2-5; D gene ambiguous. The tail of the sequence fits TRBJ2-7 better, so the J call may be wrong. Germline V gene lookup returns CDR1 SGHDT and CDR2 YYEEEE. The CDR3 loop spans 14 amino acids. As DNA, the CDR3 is TGTGCCAGCAGCTTGGTGGTTAAGAGTTACGAGCAGTACTTC. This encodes CASSLVVKSYEQYF.

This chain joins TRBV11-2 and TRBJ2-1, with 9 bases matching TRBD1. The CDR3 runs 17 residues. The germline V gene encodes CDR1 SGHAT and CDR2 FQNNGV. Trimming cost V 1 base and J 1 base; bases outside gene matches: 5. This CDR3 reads CASSLALTGGSYNEQFF. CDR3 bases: TGTGCCAGCAGCTTAGCCTTGACAGGGGGATCCTACAATGAGCAGTTCTTC. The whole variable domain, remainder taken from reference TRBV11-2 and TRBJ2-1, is EAGVAQSPRYKIIEKRQSVAFWCNPISGHATLYWYQQILGQGPKLLIQFQNNGVVDDSQLPKDRFSAERLKGVDSTLKIQPAKLEDSAVYLCASSLALTGGSYNEQFFGPGTRLTVL.

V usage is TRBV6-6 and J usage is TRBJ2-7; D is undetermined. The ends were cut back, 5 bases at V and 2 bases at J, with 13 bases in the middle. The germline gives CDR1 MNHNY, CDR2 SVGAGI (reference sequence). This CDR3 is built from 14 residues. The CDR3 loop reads CASSLSGIAYEQYF. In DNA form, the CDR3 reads TGTGCCAGCAGTCTATCTGGGATCGCCTACGAGCAGTACTTC.

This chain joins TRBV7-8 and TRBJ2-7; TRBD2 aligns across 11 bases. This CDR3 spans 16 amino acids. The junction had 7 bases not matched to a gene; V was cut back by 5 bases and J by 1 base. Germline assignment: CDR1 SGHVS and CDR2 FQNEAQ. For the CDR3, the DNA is TGTGCCAGCAGCCGGACTAGCGGGCCCCGTTCCTACGAGCAGTACTTC. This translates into CASSRTSGPRSYEQYF.

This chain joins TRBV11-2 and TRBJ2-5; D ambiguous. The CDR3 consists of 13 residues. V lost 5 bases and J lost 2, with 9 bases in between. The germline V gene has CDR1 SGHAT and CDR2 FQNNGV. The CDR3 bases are TGTGCCAGCAGCCCGAGGTGGCAAGAGACCCAGTACTTC. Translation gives CASSPRWQETQYF.

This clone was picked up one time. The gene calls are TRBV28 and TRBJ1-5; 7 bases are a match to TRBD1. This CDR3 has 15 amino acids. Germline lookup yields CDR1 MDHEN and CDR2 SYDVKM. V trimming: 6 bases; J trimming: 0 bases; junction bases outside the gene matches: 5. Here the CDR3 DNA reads TGTGCCAGCAGCCCCGACAGGGATAGCAATCAGCCCCAGCATTTT. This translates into CASSPDRDSNQPQHF.

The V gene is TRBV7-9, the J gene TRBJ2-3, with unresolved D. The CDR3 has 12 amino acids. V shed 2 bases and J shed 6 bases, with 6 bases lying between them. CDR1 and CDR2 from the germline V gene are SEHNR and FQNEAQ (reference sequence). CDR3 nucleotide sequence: TGTGCCAGCAGCTTACCGGCCGATACGCAGTATTTT. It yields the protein CASSLPADTQYF.

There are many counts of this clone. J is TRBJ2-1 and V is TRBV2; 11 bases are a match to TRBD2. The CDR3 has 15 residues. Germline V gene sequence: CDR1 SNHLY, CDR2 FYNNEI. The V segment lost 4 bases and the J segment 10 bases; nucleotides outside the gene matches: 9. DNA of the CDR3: TGTGCCAGCAGTGGGGGACTAGCGGACGAAGGGGAGCAGTTCTTC. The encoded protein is CASSGGLADEGEQFF.

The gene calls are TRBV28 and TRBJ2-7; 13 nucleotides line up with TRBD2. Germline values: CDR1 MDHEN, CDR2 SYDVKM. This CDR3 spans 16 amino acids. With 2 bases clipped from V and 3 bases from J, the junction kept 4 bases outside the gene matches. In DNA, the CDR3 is TGTGCCAGCAGTTTACCTGGACTAGCGGGAGTCTACGAGCAGTACTTC. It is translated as CASSLPGLAGVYEQYF.

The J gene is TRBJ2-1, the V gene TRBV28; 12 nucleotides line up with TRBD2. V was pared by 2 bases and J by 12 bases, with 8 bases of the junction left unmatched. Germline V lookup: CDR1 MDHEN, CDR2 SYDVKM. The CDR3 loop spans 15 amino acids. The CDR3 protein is CASSLGDRGLAGQFF. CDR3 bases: TGTGCCAGCAGTTTAGGGGACAGGGGACTAGCGGGGCAGTTCTTC.

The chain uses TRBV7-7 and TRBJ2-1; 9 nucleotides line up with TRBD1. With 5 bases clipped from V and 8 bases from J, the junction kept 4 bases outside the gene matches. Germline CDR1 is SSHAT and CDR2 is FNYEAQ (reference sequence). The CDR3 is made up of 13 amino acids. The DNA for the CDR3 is TGTGCCAGCAGCCCGGGACAGGGTGATGAGCAGTTCTTC. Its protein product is CASSPGQGDEQFF.

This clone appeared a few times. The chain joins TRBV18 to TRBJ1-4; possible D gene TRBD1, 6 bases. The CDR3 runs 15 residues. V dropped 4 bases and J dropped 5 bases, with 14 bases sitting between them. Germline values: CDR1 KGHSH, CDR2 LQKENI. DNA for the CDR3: TGTGCCAGCTCACTTAGGACAGAAGAAAATGAAAAACTGTTTTTT. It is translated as CASSLRTEENEKLFF.

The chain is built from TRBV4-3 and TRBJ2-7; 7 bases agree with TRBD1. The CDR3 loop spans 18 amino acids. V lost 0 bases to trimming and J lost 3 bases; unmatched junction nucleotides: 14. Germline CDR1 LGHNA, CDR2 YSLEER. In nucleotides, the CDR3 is TGCGCCAGCAGCCAAGAATGGGGGTTGGGGGACAGAAACTACGAGCAGTACTTC. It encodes CASSQEWGLGDRNYEQYF.

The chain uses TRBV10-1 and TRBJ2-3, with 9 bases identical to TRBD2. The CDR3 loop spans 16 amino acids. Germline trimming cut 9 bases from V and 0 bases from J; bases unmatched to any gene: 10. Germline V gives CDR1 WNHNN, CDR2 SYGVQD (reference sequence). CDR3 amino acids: CASSGSRSTSTDTQYF. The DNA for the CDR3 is TGCGCCAGTAGCGGGAGCCGATCGACTAGCACAGATACGCAGTATTTT.

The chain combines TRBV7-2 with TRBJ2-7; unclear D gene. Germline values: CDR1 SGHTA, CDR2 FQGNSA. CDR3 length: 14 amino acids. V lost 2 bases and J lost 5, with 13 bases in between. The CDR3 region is CASSLMGILNEQYF. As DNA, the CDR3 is TGTGCCAGCAGCTTAATGGGGATCCTCAACGAGCAGTACTTC.

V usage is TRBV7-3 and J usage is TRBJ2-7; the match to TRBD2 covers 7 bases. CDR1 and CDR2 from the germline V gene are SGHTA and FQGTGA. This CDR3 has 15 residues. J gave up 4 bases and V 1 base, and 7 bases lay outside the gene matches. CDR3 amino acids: CASSLMGDYGYEQYF. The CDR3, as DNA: TGTGCCAGCAGCTTAATGGGGGACTATGGGTACGAGCAGTACTTC.

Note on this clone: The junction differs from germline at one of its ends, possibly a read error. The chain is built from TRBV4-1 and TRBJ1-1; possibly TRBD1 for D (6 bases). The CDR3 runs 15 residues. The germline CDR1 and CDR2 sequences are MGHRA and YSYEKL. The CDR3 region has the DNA TGCGCCAGCAGCCAAGATCTTGTGTTCGGTAGGGACATAGGATTT. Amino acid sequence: CASSQDLVFGRDIGF.

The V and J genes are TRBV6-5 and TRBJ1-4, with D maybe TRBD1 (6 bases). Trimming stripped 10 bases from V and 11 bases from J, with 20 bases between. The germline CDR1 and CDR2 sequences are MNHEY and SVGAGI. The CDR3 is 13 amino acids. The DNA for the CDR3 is TGTGCCACCGCGGACAGCCTTTCTCGGAAACTGTTTTTT. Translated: CATADSLSRKLFF.

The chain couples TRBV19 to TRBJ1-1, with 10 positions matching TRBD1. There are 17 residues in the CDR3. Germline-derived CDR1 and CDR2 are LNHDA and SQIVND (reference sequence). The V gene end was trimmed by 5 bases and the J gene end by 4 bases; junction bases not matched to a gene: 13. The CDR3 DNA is TGTGCCAGTAGTGCTCGAGGGACAGGGGAGTCGGGCACTGAAGCTTTCTTT. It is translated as CASSARGTGESGTEAFF.